The 7 T cell receptor beta chains given below trace back to one sample, sequenced in a study of blood T cell repertoires in COVID-19. TCRdb's copy holds only in-frame clones and misses some; the assay was immunoSEQ multiplex PCR. The sample gives fewer than 250,000 clones, approximately 87% of which show up once; about 2.5% is in the top ten. Input material: peripheral blood. These receptor sequences come from a woman in her 70s with active or convalescent COVID-19.

The chain recombines TRBV2 with TRBJ2-1, with TRBD2 identical over 9 bases. Germline CDR1 and CDR2: SNHLY and FYNNEI. This CDR3 region has 15 residues. V lost 6 bases and J lost 7; bases outside the gene matches: 10. CDR3 protein: CASRAGTSTWNEQFF. CDR3 DNA sequence: TGTGCCAGCAGGGCCGGGACTAGCACGTGGAATGAGCAGTTCTTC.

A remark on this clone: Other DNA sequences of this sample code for an identical CDR3. The chain combines TRBV11-2 with TRBJ1-1; 8 nucleotides match TRBD1. Trimming took 3 bases from V and 1 from J; bases not matched to a gene: 1. Per germline, CDR1 SGHAT and CDR2 FQNNGV. The CDR3 covers 14 residues. CDR3 protein: CASSFDRGNTEAFF. In DNA form, the CDR3 reads TGTGCCAGCAGCTTTGACAGGGGGAACACTGAAGCTTTCTTT.

This chain connects TRBV12-5 to TRBJ2-7, with TRBD2 matching over 7 bases. Trimming at V came to 4 bases and at J to 3 bases, leaving 12 bases not matched to a gene. Germline lookup yields CDR1 LGHNT and CDR2 FRNRAP. This CDR3 is built from 16 residues. In DNA form, the CDR3 reads TGTGCTAGTGGTTGGGACCCCAGGGAGCGGGGCTACGAGCAGTACTTC. It codes for CASGWDPRERGYEQYF.

This chain uses TRBV27 with TRBJ2-3; 7 positions agree with TRBD2. The germline V gene has CDR1 MNHEY and CDR2 SMNVEV (reference sequence). The CDR3 sequence is 15 residues long. The V and J ends lost 6 bases and 0 bases, in that order; junction bases with no gene match: 6. DNA for the CDR3: TGTGCCAGCAGAATGGGACTAACCAGCACAGATACGCAGTATTTT. Amino acid sequence: CASRMGLTSTDTQYF.

The J gene is TRBJ2-3, the V gene TRBV7-9, with 7 bases lining up with TRBD2. With V trimmed by 0 bases and J by 5 bases, 2 bases remained unmatched. Germline-derived CDR1 and CDR2 are SEHNR and FQNEAQ (reference sequence). The CDR3 covers 14 residues. In nucleotides, the CDR3 is TGTGCCAGCAGCTTAGCATTAGCGGGAGATACGCAGTATTTT. Encoded protein: CASSLALAGDTQYF.

This clone was recorded a few times. V is TRBV7-9 and J is TRBJ2-3; perhaps TRBD1 as D (6 bases). Trimming took off 1 base at V and 0 bases at J, with 14 bases between the two ends. This CDR3 has 17 amino acids. Per the germline V gene, CDR1 is SEHNR and CDR2 is FQNEAQ (reference sequence). CDR3 amino acids: CASSLVRGSLSTDTQYF. The CDR3 nucleotides are TGTGCCAGCAGCTTAGTGAGGGGGAGTCTTAGCACAGATACGCAGTATTTT. Based on the CDR3 plus reference TRBV7-9 and TRBJ2-3, the full variable domain is DTGVSQNPRHKITKRGQNVTFRCDPISEHNRLYWYRQTLGQGPEFLTYFQNEAQLEKSRLLSDRFSAERPKGSFSTLEIQRTEQGDSAMYLCASSLVRGSLSTDTQYFGPGTRLTVL.

The chain employs TRBV6-1 and TRBJ2-5; 7 positions match TRBD1. This CDR3 has 15 residues. Trimming cost V 2 bases and J 5 bases; bases outside gene matches: 8. Germline V gene lookup returns CDR1 MNHNS and CDR2 SASEGT. CDR3 in amino acids: CASSEQTGTYETQYF. The CDR3 DNA follows: TGTGCCAGCAGTGAACAGACAGGGACATATGAGACCCAGTACTTC.